This TCR beta chain was identified in a study of blood T cells in healthy people across ages (dated by TCRdb to the mid-2010s). The study in broad terms: Template switching captured roughly one uniquely barcoded TCR beta cDNA molecule per two T cells in model experiments. The study measured age-related changes in TCR beta repertoire diversity using deep sequencing normalized with unique cDNA molecular identifiers. Donors were grouped into four age groups: young (average roughly 17 years), middle-aged (39), aged (around 60) and long-lived (approximately 82). To avoid experimental bias, donors of different ages were distributed randomly across sequencing lanes. Two additional independent replicas of 1 million unique cDNA reads from the same blood draw were analyzed for two donors (one aged 18 to 30 and one aged 80 or older).

Comment on this clonotype: Its antigen remains unidentified. No qualities accompany the bases; no much larger clone lies one base away.

The donors were under 40 Caucasian individuals from Russia, aged about 6 to 95 years, who were systemically healthy. Each donor gave about 11 milliliters of peripheral blood, drawn into EDTA-treated Vacutainer tubes. Ficoll-Paque density-gradient centrifugation was used to isolate PBMCs, with at least 6.5 million per sample. Trizol reagent was used to extract total RNA from the PBMCs, yielding at least 5 micrograms per sample. The percentages of naive CD45RAhigh/CD27high T cells were determined by flow cytometry on a PBMC aliquot from every donor. CDR3 length: 11 amino acids, cysteine to phenylalanine. CDR3 DNA only is kept here, 33 bases in frame from base 1. Via the germline V gene (reference sequence), CDR1 is GTSNPN and CDR2 SVGIG. The junction carries 0 bases between V and J, which are trimmed by 2 bases and 1 base respectively. Here is what the overall study found, with its caveats: Bulk unsorted PBMC profiling prevented conclusive comparison of naive and antigen-experienced compartments. Compared with the aged group, more naive CD4+ T cells, fewer expanded clones and increased TCR diversity were shown by the long-lived group, suggesting age selection. Estimates of total diversity from one million sequenced T cells were regarded as lower bounds and underestimates. As age increased, observed TCR beta diversity per million T cells dropped in a roughly linear way, and a significant reduction was already evident by age about 40. Donor CMV infection status was unknown, potentially confounding age-related changes in expanded clonotypes. There was a strong correlation between observed TCR beta diversity and the percentage of naive T cells measured by flow cytometry.

Library preparation used 5' RACE. Sequencing was performed on an Illumina HiSeq 2500. A second roughly 7 to 11 cycle PCR used a sample-barcoded 5' primer and a J-beta primer mix. A unique molecular identifier was introduced onto each TCR beta cDNA molecule by a template-switch 5' adaptor carrying 12 random nucleotides. Each sample yielded at least 2.5 million CDR3-containing paired-end reads. First-strand cDNA synthesis was performed from all RNA using the Mint cDNA synthesis kit, with priming by a TRBC-specific oligonucleotide. Following uracil-DNA glycosylase treatment, all cDNA underwent a first 18-cycle PCR with the universal primers M1SS and BC2_uni_R. The source study handled its data this way. Normalization of each sample was performed by random selection of 1 million high-quality reads, each carrying a distinct molecular identifier. Instead of being binned into consensus sequences, reads with shared molecular identifiers were discarded. CDR3 identification, clonotype clustering and error correction used MiTCR with a Q25 quality threshold and the strictest error-elimination algorithm. A nonparametric unseen species model with Euler transformation was used to estimate lower-bound total TCR beta diversity. The public reads were run again by TCRdb, first through fastp at Q25 and then through MiXCR, and only productive beta chains were kept. For every CDR3 protein sequence, its rows merge into one entry that carries the most common genes and DNA. TCRdb's processing, not the study's, gives the V and J calls here. This sample has 800,000 to 1,000,000 distinct CDR3 sequences in its table, and roughly 48% of those were observed once. The ten largest account for 13% of the sample.

This receptor chain uses TRBV30 and TRBJ1-3, with an unclear D gene assignment. The TCR originated in a man aged 30-40 years in good health. Sequenced input: blood. The DNA sequence reads TGTGCCTGGAGTTCTGGAAACACCATATATTTT. The encoded protein is CAWSSGNTIYF.